This T cell receptor beta chain comes out of a study of shared clonotypes between healthy human individuals. Background on the study: The donor pool was made up of a couple of women and three men aged 18 to 49. Study-wide findings and caveats: Non-shared clonotypes had lower generation probabilities than clonotypes shared by all four sorted-subset donors. Several donors had around 5% of their naive CD4 clonotypes in common.

The naive CD8 subset, CD45RO-negative cells positively selected for CCR7, excluded terminally differentiated effector memory CD45RA+ cells. Every immunoSEQ plate was one replicate of a subset's evenly spread DNA. Sequencing used immunoSEQ multiplex PCR; TCRdb keeps in-frame clones, though not all of them. The table lists roughly 890,000 clones, nearly 95% of them singletons. For this clone: The antigen is undetermined.

The sequence came from a man aged 30 to 39 in good health. Sequencing was performed on naive CD8+ T cells sorted from blood.

The CDR3 loop is CASQDRTGYTF. CDR3 sequence (DNA): TGTGCCAGCCAAGACAGGACTGGCTACACCTTC. The rearrangement uses TRBV9 and TRBJ1-2, with D perhaps TRBD1 (6 bases). Trimming left V 7 bases short and J 7 bases short, with 11 bases between. Germline CDR1 and CDR2: SGDLS and YYNGEE. The CDR3 has 11 residues.